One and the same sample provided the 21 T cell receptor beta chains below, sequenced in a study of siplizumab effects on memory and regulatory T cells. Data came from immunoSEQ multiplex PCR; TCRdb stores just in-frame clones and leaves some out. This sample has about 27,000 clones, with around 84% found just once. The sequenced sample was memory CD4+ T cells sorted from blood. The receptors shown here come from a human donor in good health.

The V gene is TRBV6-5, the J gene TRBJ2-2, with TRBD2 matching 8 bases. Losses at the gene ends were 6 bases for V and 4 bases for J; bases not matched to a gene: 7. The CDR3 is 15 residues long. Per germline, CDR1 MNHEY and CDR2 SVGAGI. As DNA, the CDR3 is TGTGCCAGCAGCCAAAGGACTAGCCGCACCGGGGAGCTGTTTTTT. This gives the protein CASSQRTSRTGELFF.

CDR3 in amino acids: CASSKSFLTSGSIRETQYF. The CDR3 region has the DNA TGTGCCAGCAGCAAATCCTTTCTGACTAGCGGGAGTATTAGGGAGACCCAGTACTTC. The J gene is TRBJ2-5, the V gene TRBV28; 12 bases map to TRBD2. V lost 6 bases and J lost 5; bases outside the gene matches: 19. This CDR3 is 19 amino acids long. Germline V gene lookup returns CDR1 MDHEN and CDR2 SYDVKM.

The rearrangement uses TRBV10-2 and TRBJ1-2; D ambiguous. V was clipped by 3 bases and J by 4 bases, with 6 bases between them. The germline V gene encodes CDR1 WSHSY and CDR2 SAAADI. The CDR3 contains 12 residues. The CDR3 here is CASSDSGYGYTF. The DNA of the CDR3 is TGCGCCAGCAGTGACAGCGGCTATGGCTACACCTTC.

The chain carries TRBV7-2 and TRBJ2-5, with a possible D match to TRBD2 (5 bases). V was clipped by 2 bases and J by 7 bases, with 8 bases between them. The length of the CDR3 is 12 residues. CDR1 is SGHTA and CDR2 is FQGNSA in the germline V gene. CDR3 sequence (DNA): TGTGCCAGCAGCTTATCGAGGGTGACCCAGTACTTC. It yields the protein CASSLSRVTQYF.

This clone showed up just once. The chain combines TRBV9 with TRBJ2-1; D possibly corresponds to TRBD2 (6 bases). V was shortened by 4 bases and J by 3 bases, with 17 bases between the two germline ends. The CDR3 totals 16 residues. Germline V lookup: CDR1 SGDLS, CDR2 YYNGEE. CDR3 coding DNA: TGTGCCAGCAGCCGCGCAGCGGGTACTATCTACAATGAGCAGTTCTTC. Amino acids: CASSRAAGTIYNEQFF.

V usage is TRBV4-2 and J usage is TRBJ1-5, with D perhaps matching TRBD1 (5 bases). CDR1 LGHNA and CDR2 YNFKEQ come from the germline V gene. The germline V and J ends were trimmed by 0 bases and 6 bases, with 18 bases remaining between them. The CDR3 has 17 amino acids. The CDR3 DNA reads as TGTGCCAGCAGCCAAGAGACTGGCCCGATGGGGGGTCAGCCCCAGCATTTT. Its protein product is CASSQETGPMGGQPQHF.

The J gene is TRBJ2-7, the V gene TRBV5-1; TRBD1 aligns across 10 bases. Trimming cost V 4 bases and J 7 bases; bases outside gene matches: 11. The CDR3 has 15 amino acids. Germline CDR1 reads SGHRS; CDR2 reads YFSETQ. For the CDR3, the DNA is TGCGCCAGCAGCGTGAGAGGGGACAGGGGAGCGGAGCAGTACTTC. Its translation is CASSVRGDRGAEQYF.

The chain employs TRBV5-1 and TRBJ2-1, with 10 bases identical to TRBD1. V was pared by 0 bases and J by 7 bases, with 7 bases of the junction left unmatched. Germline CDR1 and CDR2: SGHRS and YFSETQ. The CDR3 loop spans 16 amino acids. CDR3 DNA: TGCGCCAGCAGCTTGGGGACTCGGGGACAGGGGAATGAGCAGTTCTTC. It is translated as CASSLGTRGQGNEQFF. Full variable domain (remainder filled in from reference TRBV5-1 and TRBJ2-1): KAGVTQTPRYLIKTRGQQVTLSCSPISGHRSVSWYQQTPGQGLQFLFEYFSETQRNKGNFPGRFSGRQFSNSRSEMNVSTLELGDSALYLCASSLGTRGQGNEQFFGPGTRLTVL.

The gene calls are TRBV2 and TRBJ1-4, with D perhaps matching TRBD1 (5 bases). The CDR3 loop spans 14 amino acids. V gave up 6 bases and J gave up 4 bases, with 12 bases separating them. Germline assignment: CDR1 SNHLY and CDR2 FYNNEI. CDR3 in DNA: TGTGCCAGCAGCCGGGACGCTATTAATGAAAAACTGTTTTTT. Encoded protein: CASSRDAINEKLFF.

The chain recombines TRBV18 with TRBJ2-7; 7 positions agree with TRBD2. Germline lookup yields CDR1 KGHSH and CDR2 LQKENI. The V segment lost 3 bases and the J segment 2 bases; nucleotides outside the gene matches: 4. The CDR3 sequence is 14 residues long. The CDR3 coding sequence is TGTGCCAGCTCACCCGGGACTAACCCCTACGAGCAGTACTTC. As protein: CASSPGTNPYEQYF.

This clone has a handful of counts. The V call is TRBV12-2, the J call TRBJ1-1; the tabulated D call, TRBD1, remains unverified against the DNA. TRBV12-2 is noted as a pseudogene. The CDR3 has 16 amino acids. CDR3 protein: CASRPSHLRQGTEAFF. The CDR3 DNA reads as TGTGCAAGTCGCCCGTCCCATTTACGACAGGGCACTGAGGCTTTCTTT.

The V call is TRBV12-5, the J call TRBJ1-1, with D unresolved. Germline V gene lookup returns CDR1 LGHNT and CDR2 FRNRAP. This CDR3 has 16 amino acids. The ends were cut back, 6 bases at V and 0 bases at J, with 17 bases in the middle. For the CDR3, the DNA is TGTGCTAGTGGAAAGCGGGCCGCTTCTTTGAACACTGAAGCTTTCTTT. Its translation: CASGKRAASLNTEAFF.

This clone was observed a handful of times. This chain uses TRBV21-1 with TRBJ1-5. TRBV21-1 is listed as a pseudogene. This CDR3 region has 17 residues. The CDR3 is CASDVSRARGGDQPQHF. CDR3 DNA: TGTGCCAGCGACGTATCAAGAGCCAGGGGGGGGGATCAGCCCCAGCATTTT.

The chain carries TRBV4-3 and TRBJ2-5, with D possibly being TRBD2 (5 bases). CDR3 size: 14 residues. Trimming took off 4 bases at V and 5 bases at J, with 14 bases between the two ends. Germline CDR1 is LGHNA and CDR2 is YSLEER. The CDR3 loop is CASSLSSGSETQYF. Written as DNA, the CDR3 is TGCGCCAGCAGCCTTTCCTCGGGATCCGAGACCCAGTACTTC.

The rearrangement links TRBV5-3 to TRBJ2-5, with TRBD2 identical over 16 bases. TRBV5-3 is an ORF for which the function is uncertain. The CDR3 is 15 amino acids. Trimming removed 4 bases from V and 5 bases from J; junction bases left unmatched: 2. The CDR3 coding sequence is TGTGCCAGAAGCCAGGGACTAGCGGGAGGGGAGACCCAGTACTTC. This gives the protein CARSQGLAGGETQYF.

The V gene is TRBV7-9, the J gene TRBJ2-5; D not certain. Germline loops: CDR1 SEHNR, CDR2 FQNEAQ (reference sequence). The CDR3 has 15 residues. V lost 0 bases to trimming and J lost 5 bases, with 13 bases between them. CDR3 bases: TGTGCCAGCAGCTTAGCGGGTCGGAGCGCCGAGACCCAGTACTTC. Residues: CASSLAGRSAETQYF.

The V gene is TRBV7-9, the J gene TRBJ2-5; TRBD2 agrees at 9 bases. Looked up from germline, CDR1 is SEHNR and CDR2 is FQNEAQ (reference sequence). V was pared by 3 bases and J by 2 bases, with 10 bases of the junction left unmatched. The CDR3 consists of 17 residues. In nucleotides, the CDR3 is TGTGCCAGCAGCTTCTGGGGCGCGGGAGGGCTTCAAGAGACCCAGTACTTC. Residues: CASSFWGAGGLQETQYF.

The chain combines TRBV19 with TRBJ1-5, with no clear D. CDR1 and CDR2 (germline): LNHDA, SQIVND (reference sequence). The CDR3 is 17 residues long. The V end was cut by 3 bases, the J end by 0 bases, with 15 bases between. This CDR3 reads CASSIYSGRYSNQPQHF. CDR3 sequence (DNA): TGTGCCAGTAGTATTTATTCCGGAAGGTATAGCAATCAGCCCCAGCATTTT.

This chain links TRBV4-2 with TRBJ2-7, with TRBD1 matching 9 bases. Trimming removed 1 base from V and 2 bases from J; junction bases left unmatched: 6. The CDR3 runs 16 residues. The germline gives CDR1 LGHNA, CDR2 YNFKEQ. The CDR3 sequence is CASSQAAGQGAYEQYF. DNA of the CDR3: TGTGCCAGCAGCCAAGCCGCGGGACAGGGAGCCTACGAGCAGTACTTC.

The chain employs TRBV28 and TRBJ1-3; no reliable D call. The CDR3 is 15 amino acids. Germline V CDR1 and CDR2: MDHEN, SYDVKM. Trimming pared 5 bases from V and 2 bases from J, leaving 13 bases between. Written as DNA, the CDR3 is TGTGCCAGCAGTCCCTTTTTAGGGCCTGGAAACACCATATATTTT. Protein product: CASSPFLGPGNTIYF.

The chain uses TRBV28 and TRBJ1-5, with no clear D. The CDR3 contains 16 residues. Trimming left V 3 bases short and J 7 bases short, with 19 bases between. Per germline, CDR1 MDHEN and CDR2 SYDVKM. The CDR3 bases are TGTGCCAGCAGTTTCCTCGTTCCCGCAATCCTGCAGCCCCAGCATTTT. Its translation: CASSFLVPAILQPQHF.